The rows below give T cell receptor beta chains drawn from one sample of a study of T cells in Graves' hyperthyroidism and ophthalmopathy. TCRdb ran MiXCR on the multiplex PCR reads and lists one entry per CDR3 protein. The sample contains under 450,000 distinct CDR3 sequences, less than 20% of which appear only once. Material for sequencing was blood. These receptors all stem from a woman aged 18-35 years with Graves' hyperthyroidism. Both conserved end residues are part of each CDR3. A D gene is named only where the DNA matches it firmly. Not all rows give a size; the values are once, few, many and, for expanded clones, a class.

TRBV6-1	NA	TRBJ1-2	many	CASSEGSGITTTNYGYTF
TRBV18	NA	TRBJ2-1	many	CASSPPYRSYNEQFF
TRBV12-3/TRBV12-4	TRBD2	TRBJ2-2	NA	CASSSVAGGLELFF
TRBV20-1	NA	TRBJ1-2	many	CSVDKDVRNYGYTF
TRBV5-1	TRBD2	TRBJ2-1	many	CASSLTGGPTNEQFF
TRBV5-1	NA	TRBJ2-3	many	CASSLEGLADTQYF
TRBV4-1	NA	TRBJ2-1	NA	CASSQDGLGAKEQFF
TRBV12-3/TRBV12-4	NA	TRBJ2-1	NA	CASSVSLGQFF
TRBV15	NA	TRBJ2-7	NA	CATSRDGGAEQYF
TRBV7-6	TRBD2	TRBJ2-1	many	CASRERLAGLEGDEQFF
TRBV20-1	TRBD2	TRBJ2-3	many	CSTLAGGRTDTQYF
TRBV7-2	TRBD1	TRBJ2-7	many	CASSLGQGVNYEQYF
TRBV5-1	NA	TRBJ2-7	NA	CTSSGGGGYYEQYF
TRBV7-2	NA	TRBJ1-4	NA	CASSPQGARGEKLFF